The clone carrying this T cell receptor beta chain was observed many times. In this cohort, patients with other autoimmune diseases, uncontrolled infections, pregnancy or lactation were excluded. As the template, RNA transcripts were used to amplify TCR beta CDR3 regions. First-round RT-PCR used HTBI primers; second-round multiplex PCR followed. MiXCR, run by TCRdb on the multiplex PCR reads, gives a single entry per CDR3 protein. The sample carries roughly 380,000 distinct CDR3 sequences, over 15% recorded once. The CDR3 extends over 14 amino acids. V dropped 8 bases and J dropped 5 bases, with 18 bases sitting between them. The germline V gene encodes CDR1 SNHLY and CDR2 FYNNEI. The data were taken from a study of Graves' ophthalmopathy and Graves' hyperthyroidism.

V and J are TRBV2 and TRBJ2-5; possible D gene TRBD1, 7 bases. The sample comprised peripheral blood. The origin of this receptor is a young woman with stable Graves' hyperthyroidism. Written as DNA, the CDR3 is TGTGCCAGCGTGGATGTCCCAGGGGGGGAGACCCAGTACTTC. It translates to CASVDVPGGETQYF.